This passage covers 15 T cell receptor beta chains from one sample sequenced in a study of blood T cell repertoires in COVID-19. Sequenced by immunoSEQ multiplex PCR; TCRdb stores in-frame clones only, minus some. The profile shows more than 150,000 clones, approximately 79% of them singletons. What was sequenced was peripheral blood. These receptors all come from a man aged 25-45 years with active or convalescent COVID-19.

This sequence joins TRBV6-5 and TRBJ1-2; D may be TRBD1 (6 bases). The CDR3 sequence is 13 residues long. Trimming shortened V by 7 bases and J by 4 bases, and 13 bases separated the two germline ends. The germline gives CDR1 MNHEY, CDR2 SVGAGI. This CDR3 is CASIVTGVYGYTF. The CDR3, as DNA: TGTGCCAGCATCGTGACAGGAGTCTATGGCTACACCTTC.

The chain carries TRBV14 and TRBJ2-5, with D possibly being TRBD2 (6 bases). CDR3 length: 15 amino acids. CDR1 and CDR2 from the germline V gene are SGHDN and FVKESK. Trimming took 5 bases from V and 3 from J, leaving 16 bases between them. CDR3 sequence reads: CASSWLRGSKETQYF. In DNA form, the CDR3 reads TGTGCCAGCAGCTGGCTCCGGGGGAGCAAAGAGACCCAGTACTTC.

This rearrangement joins TRBV5-4 to TRBJ1-6, with 7 bases fitting TRBD1. The germline V gene encodes CDR1 SGHNT and CDR2 YYREEE (reference sequence). Trimming removed 3 bases from V and 10 bases from J; junction bases left unmatched: 4. The length of the CDR3 is 13 residues. The CDR3 spells CASSSDRDSPLHF. CDR3 coding DNA: TGTGCCAGCAGCTCAGACAGGGACTCACCCCTCCACTTT.

V and J are TRBV6-5 and TRBJ2-2; D gene unclear. CDR3 length: 11 residues. V dropped 6 bases and J dropped 6 bases, with 5 bases sitting between them. Germline values: CDR1 MNHEY, CDR2 SVGAGI. CDR3 loop: CASRRSGELFF. CDR3 sequence (DNA): TGTGCCAGCAGGCGTTCCGGGGAGCTGTTTTTT.

The chain joins TRBV7-9 to TRBJ1-1, with D unclear. V was clipped by 3 bases and J by 1 base, with 12 bases between them. Germline V lookup: CDR1 SEHNR, CDR2 FQNEAQ (reference sequence). This CDR3 is built from 15 residues. The CDR3: CASSFGGRQNTEAFF. The CDR3 DNA reads TGTGCCAGCAGCTTCGGTGGGAGGCAGAACACTGAAGCTTTCTTT.

The sample holds one count of this clone. This sequence joins TRBV19 and TRBJ2-2; TRBD2 is a possible D gene (6 bases). Germline-derived CDR1 and CDR2 are LNHDA and SQIVND (reference sequence). The V end lost 3 bases, the J end lost 5 bases, and 10 bases lay between the germline ends. The CDR3 loop spans 14 amino acids. The CDR3 region has the DNA TGTGCCAGTAGTATCGGCCGGGGGACCGGGGAGCTGTTTTTT. Translation: CASSIGRGTGELFF.

CDR3 sequence reads: CASSLLSGKGFYF. In DNA, the CDR3 is TGTGCCAGCAGCTTATTAAGCGGGAAGGGTTTCTACTTC. The chain links TRBV11-2 to TRBJ2-7; 7 bases are shared with TRBD2. The junction had 11 bases not matched to a gene; V was cut back by 2 bases and J by 13 bases. The germline CDR1 and CDR2 sequences are SGHAT and FQNNGV. The CDR3 is 13 amino acids.

The rearrangement joins TRBV3-1 (or the pseudogene TRBV3-2) to TRBJ1-2; the match to TRBD1 covers 9 bases. Per germline, CDR1 LGHDT and CDR2 YNNKEL (reference sequence). Germline trimming cut 6 bases from V and 7 bases from J; bases unmatched to any gene: 18. There are 17 residues in the CDR3. CDR3 in amino acids: CASSRDLTGTGSFGYTF. The CDR3 DNA follows: TGTGCCAGCAGTCGTGACCTTACCGGGACAGGGAGTTTTGGCTACACCTTC.

V usage is TRBV19 and J usage is TRBJ1-4; D unresolved. The CDR3 sequence is 15 residues long. Trimming pared 3 bases from V and 0 bases from J, leaving 8 bases between. CDR1 and CDR2 from the germline V gene are LNHDA and SQIVND (reference sequence). CDR3 nucleotides: TGTGCCAGTAGTATCAGGCGCCCAACTAATGAAAAACTGTTTTTT. Translating it yields CASSIRRPTNEKLFF. Drawing the rest from reference TRBV19 and TRBJ1-4, the complete variable domain is DGGITQSPKYLFRKEGQNVTLSCEQNLNHDAMYWYRQDPGQGLRLIYYSQIVNDFQKGDIAEGYSVSREKKESFPLTVTSAQKNPTAFYLCASSIRRPTNEKLFFGSGTQLSVL.

V usage is TRBV6-2 or TRBV6-3 and J usage is TRBJ2-7; 7 bases are shared with TRBD2. Germline V gene sequence: CDR1 MNHEY, CDR2 SVGEGT. J lost 7 bases, V lost 6 bases, and 3 bases had no gene match. The CDR3 has 11 residues. CDR3 sequence (DNA): TGTGCCAGCAGCTGGGGGGGAGAGCAGTACTTC. Translated: CASSWGGEQYF.

Points on this clone: An end of the junction differs from the germline gene, which may be a read error. The chain recombines TRBV24-1 with TRBJ1-1; D gene unclear. The germline CDR1 and CDR2 sequences are KGHDR and SFDVKD. The CDR3 spans 10 residues. The CDR3 nucleotides are TGTGCCACCAGTCCGGGCCGGACTCCTTTT. This gives the protein CATSPGRTPF.

V usage is TRBV24-1 and J usage is TRBJ2-3; 14 bases map to TRBD2. The length of the CDR3 is 18 residues. Looked up from germline, CDR1 is KGHDR and CDR2 is SFDVKD. V trimming: 0 bases; J trimming: 3 bases; junction bases outside the gene matches: 4. The CDR3 is CATSDLGTSGSGTDTQYF. CDR3 nucleotide sequence: TGTGCCACCAGTGATTTGGGGACTAGCGGGAGTGGGACAGATACGCAGTATTTT.

This clone was observed once. This chain uses TRBV24-1 with TRBJ2-2; D perhaps matches TRBD1 (6 bases). The length of the CDR3 is 15 residues. CDR1 KGHDR and CDR2 SFDVKD come from the germline V gene. Trimming stripped 5 bases from V and 1 base from J, with 10 bases between. CDR3 bases: TGTGCCACCAGTGCCGCACAGGGGAACACCGGGGAGCTGTTTTTT. Translation gives CATSAAQGNTGELFF.

This clone occurred a few times. V is TRBV7-8 and J is TRBJ1-5; no clear D gene. With 5 bases removed from V and 1 base from J, the gap between germline ends came to 9 bases. The CDR3 totals 14 residues. Germline V gives CDR1 SGHVS, CDR2 FQNEAQ. CDR3 amino acids: CASSQGLSNQPQHF. Written as DNA, the CDR3 is TGTGCCAGCAGCCAAGGACTGAGCAATCAGCCCCAGCATTTT.

V usage is TRBV30 and J usage is TRBJ1-2, with TRBD1 matching over 10 bases. V lost 5 bases, J lost 5 bases, and 2 bases stayed unmatched. Looked up from germline, CDR1 is GTSNPN and CDR2 is SVGIG (reference sequence). The CDR3 has 12 amino acids. The CDR3 DNA sequence: TGTGCCTGGGGGACAGGGGCGTATGGCTACACCTTC. Translation: CAWGTGAYGYTF. The full variable domain, rest sourced from reference TRBV30 and TRBJ1-2, is SQTIHQWPATLVQPVGSPLSLECTVEGTSNPNLYWYRQAAGRGLQLLFYSVGIGQISSEVPQNLSASRPQDRQFILSSKKLLLSDSGFYLCAWGTGAYGYTFGSGTRLTVV.